This T cell receptor (beta chain) was sequenced during a study of CD8 T cells in ankylosing spondylitis. As concerns this clonotype: Antigen specificity is unknown.

Study-level results: Past research had described some motif variants in reactive arthritis synovial fluid and blood. Ankylosing spondylitis blood appeared to carry a characteristic TCR beta motif of roughly 8 highly homologous variants. Matched ankylosing spondylitis synovial fluid reportedly contained a significantly enriched population of disease-linked clones.

TCR beta libraries were made by quantitative 5'-RACE with molecular barcodes. TCRdb called the 5' RACE reads again in MiXCR, with one record for every CDR3 protein. The table lists approximately 30,000 distinct CDR3 sequences, roughly 7.9% of them singletons. The sequenced sample consisted of blood. The sequence was obtained from a male donor with ankylosing spondylitis or in good health (not recorded which).

The CDR3: CASSTGNQPQHF. In DNA form, the CDR3 reads TGTGCCAGCAGCACAGGGAATCAGCCCCAGCATTTT. The rearrangement joins TRBV12-3 or TRBV12-4 to TRBJ1-5; tentatively, D is TRBD1 (6 bases). Deletions cut 6 bases from V and 4 bases from J, with 7 bases between. This CDR3 is 12 amino acids long.